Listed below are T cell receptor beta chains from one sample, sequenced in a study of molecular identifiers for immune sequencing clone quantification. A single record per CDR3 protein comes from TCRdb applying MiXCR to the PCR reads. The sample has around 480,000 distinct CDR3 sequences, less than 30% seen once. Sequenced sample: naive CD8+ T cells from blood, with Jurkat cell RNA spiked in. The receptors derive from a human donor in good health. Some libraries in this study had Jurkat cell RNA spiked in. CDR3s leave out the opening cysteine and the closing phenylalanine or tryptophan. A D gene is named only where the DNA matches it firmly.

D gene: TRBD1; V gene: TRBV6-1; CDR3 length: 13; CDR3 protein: ASSEGQGASETQY
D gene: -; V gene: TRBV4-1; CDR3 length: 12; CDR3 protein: ASSQQGRNSPLH
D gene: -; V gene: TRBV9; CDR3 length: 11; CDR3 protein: ASSAYLNNEQF
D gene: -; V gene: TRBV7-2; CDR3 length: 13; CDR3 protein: ASSLGFGSDSPLH
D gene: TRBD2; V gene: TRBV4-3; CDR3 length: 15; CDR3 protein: ASSPWTSGGTTDTQY
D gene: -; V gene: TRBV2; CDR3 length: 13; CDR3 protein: ASSEALDSSYVQY
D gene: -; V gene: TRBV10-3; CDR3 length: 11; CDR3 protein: DIRTPEAFEQY
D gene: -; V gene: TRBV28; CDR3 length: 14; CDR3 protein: ASSAEWQGSNQPQH
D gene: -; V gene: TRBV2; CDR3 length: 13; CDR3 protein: ASSESAAPVNGYT
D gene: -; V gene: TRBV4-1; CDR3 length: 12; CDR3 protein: ASSPGGTNEKLF
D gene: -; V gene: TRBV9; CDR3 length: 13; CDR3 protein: ASSVAGVMADTQY
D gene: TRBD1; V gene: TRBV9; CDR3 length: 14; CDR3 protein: ASSVGGQGVESEAF
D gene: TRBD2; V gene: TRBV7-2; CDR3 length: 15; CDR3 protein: ASSPWTSGPVFEELF
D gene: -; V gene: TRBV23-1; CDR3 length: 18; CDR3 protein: ASSRPSNQFREWSGTEAF
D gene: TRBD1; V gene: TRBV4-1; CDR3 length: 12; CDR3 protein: ASSEGQGRSEAF
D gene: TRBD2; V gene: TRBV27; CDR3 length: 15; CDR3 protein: ASSFIRTSGITHEQY
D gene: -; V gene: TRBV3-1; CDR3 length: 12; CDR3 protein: ATTDSSSYNEQF
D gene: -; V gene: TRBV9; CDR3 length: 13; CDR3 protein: ASSVGGDSYNEQF
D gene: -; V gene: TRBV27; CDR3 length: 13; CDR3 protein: ASSPRVLAKNIQY
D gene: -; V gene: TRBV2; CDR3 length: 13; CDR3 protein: ASSGRLMGNYGYT
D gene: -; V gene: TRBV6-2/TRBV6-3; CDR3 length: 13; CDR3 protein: AGSYSGRSTDTQY
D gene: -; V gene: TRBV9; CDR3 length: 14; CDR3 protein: ASSPTDGTPNYEQY
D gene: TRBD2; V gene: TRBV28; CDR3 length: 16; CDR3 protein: ASSFGLAGAVGANVLT
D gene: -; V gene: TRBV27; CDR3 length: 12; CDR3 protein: ASSLSGSLATQY
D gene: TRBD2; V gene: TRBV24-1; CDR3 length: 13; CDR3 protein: ATSDRGVVQETQY
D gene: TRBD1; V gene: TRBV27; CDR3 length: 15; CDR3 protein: ASSLSTAGGPRDTQY
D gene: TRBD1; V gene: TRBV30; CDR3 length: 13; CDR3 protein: AWSGTGIMGEKLF
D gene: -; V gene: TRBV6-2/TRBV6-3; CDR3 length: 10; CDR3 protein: ASSYTTGELF
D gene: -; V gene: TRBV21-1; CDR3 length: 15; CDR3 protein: ASTKGTSGRMSVTQY
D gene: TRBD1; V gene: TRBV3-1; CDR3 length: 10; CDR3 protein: ASSQGLGTGQ
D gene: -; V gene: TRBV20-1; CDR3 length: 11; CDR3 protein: SARGLVSYEQY
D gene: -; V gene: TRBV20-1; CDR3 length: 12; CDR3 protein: SASWTAMSTEAF
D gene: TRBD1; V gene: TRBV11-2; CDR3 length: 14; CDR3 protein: ASSAPGQGVRETQY
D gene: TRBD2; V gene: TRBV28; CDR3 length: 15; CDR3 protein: ASRPRGLAGPTDTQY
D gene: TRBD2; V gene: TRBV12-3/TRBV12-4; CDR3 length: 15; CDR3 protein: ASSLGRSGGRTGELF
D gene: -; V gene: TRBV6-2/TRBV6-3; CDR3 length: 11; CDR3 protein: ASSFQGTCEQY
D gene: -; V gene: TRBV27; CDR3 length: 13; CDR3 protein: ASSFSGRGVYEQY
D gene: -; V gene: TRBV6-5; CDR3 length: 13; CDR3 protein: ASSSGGGPGNTIY
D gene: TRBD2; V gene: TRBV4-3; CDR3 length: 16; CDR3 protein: ASSQDLLAGGVLDTQY
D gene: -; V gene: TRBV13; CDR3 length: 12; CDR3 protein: ASSIETSQETQY
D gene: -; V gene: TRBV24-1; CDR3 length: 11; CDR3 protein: ATRPGVRGEQY
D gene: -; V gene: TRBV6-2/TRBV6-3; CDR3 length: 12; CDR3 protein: ASSLTGAVTEAF
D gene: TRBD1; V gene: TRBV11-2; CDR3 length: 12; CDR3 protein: ASSPSPGGTEAF
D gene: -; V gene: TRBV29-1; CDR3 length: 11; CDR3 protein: SVEDGPNYGYT
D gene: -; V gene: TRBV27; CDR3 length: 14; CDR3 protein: ASSLFGSGATYEQY
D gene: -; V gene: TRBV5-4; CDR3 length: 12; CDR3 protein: ASSTYHQAETQY
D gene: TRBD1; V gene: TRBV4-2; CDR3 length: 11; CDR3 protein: ASSQGYGTGVF
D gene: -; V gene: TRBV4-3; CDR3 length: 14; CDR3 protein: ASSQDRELAPYEQY
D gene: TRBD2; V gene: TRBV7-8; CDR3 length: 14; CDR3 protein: ASSLVIAGAFNEQF
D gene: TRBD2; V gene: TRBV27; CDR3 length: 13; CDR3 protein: ASSPSGGSYNEQF
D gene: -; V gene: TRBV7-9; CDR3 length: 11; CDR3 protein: ASSLGAQETQY
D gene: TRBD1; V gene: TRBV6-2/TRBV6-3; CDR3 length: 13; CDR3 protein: ASRPARQGRYEQY
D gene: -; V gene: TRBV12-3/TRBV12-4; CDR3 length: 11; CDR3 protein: ASSFAGSQPQH
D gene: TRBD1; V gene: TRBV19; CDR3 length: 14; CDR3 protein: ASSVAQGASTDTQY
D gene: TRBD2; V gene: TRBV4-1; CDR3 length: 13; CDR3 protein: ASSQVAGGCNEQF
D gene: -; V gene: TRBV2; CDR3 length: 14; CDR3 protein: ASIRSGGTPYNEQF
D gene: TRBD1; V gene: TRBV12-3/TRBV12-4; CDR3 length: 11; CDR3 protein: ASSFRGRDTQY